The T cell receptor (beta chain) described here comes from a study of T-cell reconstitution after alpha-beta-depleted transplantation in children. This clonotype was detected many times. Unique molecular identifiers tagged the TCRbeta library. TCRdb re-derived calls from the PCR reads in MiXCR, one entry per CDR3 protein. The repertoire consists of fewer than 25,000 distinct CDR3 sequences, with roughly a tenth occurring once and the leading ten covering 20% to 25%. The receptor was isolated from a human donor who donated a stem cell graft to a child with chronic granulomatous disease. Source: PBMCs from the stem cell graft donor, taken from the stem cell graft.

DNA of the CDR3: TGTGCCAGCAGTGCCGGGAGGATGAACACCGGGGAGCTGTTTTTT. It specifies CASSAGRMNTGELFF. The chain is built from TRBV12-3 or TRBV12-4 and TRBJ2-2, with TRBD2 matching over 7 bases. Trimming cost V 5 bases and J 1 base; bases outside gene matches: 4. CDR3 size: 15 residues.